Listed below are T cell receptor beta chains from one sample, sequenced in a study of T cell responses to AZD1222 COVID-19 vaccine. The protocol was immunoSEQ multiplex PCR, while the TCRdb copy is restricted to in-frame clones and leaves out a portion. The repertoire holds about 120,000 clones, with approximately 90% as singletons. Sample: peripheral blood, taken on day 0 of AZD1222 vaccination. The receptor source for this set is an adult in good health. CDR3s include the opening cysteine and the closing phenylalanine or tryptophan. The D gene is left open where the match is weak. The size field is filled for only some rows; it gives once, few, many or a size class.

j_call	clone_size	v_call	d_call	cdr3_aa	cdr3_nt
TRBJ1-2	.	TRBV13	.	CASSLDGYTF	TGTGCCAGCAGCTTAGATGGCTACACCTTC
TRBJ1-5	.	TRBV2	.	CASSERNSGISNQPQHF	TGTGCCAGCAGTGAAAGAAACAGTGGGATAAGCAATCAGCCCCAGCATTTT
TRBJ2-1	.	TRBV5-6	.	CASTADSLPVSSYNEQFF	TGTGCCAGCACCGCGGACAGCTTACCTGTGAGCTCCTACAATGAGCAGTTCTTC
TRBJ2-7	.	TRBV11-2	TRBD1	CASSPRQGVPYEQYF	TGTGCCAGCAGCCCCCGACAGGGGGTCCCATACGAGCAGTACTTC
TRBJ1-5	.	TRBV19	TRBD1	CASTRGRGDQPQHF	TGTGCCAGTACTAGGGGGCGAGGGGATCAGCCCCAGCATTTT
TRBJ1-2	.	TRBV19	.	CASSARGAQGYTF	TGTGCCAGCAGTGCCCGCGGGGCGCAGGGCTACACCTTC
TRBJ2-7	.	TRBV2	TRBD1	CASNLRRTGGYEQYF	TGTGCCAGCAACTTACGCCGGACAGGGGGCTACGAGCAGTACTTC
TRBJ1-1	once	TRBV29-1	.	CSAVPRLTNTEAFF	TGCAGCGCGGTTCCCAGGTTGACGAACACTGAAGCTTTCTTT
TRBJ1-2	.	TRBV29-1	.	CSVEFSYGYTF	TGCAGCGTTGAATTTAGCTATGGCTACACCTTC
TRBJ1-1	.	TRBV7-8	.	CASSPRAAGDTEAFF	TGTGCCAGCAGCCCCCGGGCGGCGGGTGACACTGAAGCTTTCTTT
TRBJ1-2	.	TRBV10-3	TRBD1	CAISEDRGKWNYGYTF	TGTGCCATCAGTGAGGACAGGGGGAAGTGGAACTATGGCTACACCTTC
TRBJ2-2	.	TRBV10-3	.	CAIRETYTGAGELFF	TGTGCCATCAGGGAAACCTACACGGGAGCCGGGGAGCTGTTTTTT
TRBJ1-4	.	TRBV28	.	CASSPRGSPSTNEKLFF	TGTGCCAGCAGTCCCCGGGGCTCACCATCAACTAATGAAAAACTGTTTTTT
TRBJ1-5	.	TRBV28	TRBD1	CASMGAGTGSQPQHF	TGTGCCAGCATGGGGGCCGGGACAGGGTCTCAGCCCCAGCATTTT
TRBJ2-3	.	TRBV11-3	.	CASSLGKGTQYF	TGTGCCAGCAGCTTGGGAAAGGGTACGCAGTATTTT
TRBJ1-1	.	TRBV7-9	.	CASSRGISLAEAFF	TGTGCCAGCAGCCGAGGTATAAGCTTGGCTGAAGCTTTCTTT
TRBJ2-2	once	TRBV28	.	CASSPTLGATGELFF	TGTGCCAGCAGTCCGACCCTGGGGGCCACCGGGGAGCTGTTTTTT
TRBJ2-2	.	TRBV5-8	TRBD2	CASSLPTSGGGSGELFF	TGTGCCAGCAGCCTCCCGACTAGCGGGGGGGGTAGCGGGGAGCTGTTTTTT
TRBJ2-3	.	TRBV5-6	.	CASSFGALGDTQYF	TGTGCCAGCAGCTTCGGGGCCTTGGGAGATACGCAGTATTTT
TRBJ1-4	.	TRBV6-5	.	CASSYMGANEKLFF	TGTGCCAGCAGTTACATGGGGGCTAATGAAAAACTGTTTTTT
TRBJ2-1	few	TRBV7-2	.	CASSTPTTNEQFF	TGTGCCAGCAGTACCCCGACCACGAATGAGCAGTTCTTC
TRBJ2-2	.	TRBV2	.	CASSELGASTGELFF	TGTGCCAGCAGTGAGCTGGGGGCGAGCACCGGGGAGCTGTTTTTT
TRBJ1-2	.	TRBV7-9	.	CASSLGQGNYGYTF	TGTGCCAGCAGCTTGGGGCAGGGTAACTATGGCTACACCTTC
TRBJ2-1	.	TRBV28	TRBD2	CASSSAPWAGEDNEQFF	TGTGCCAGCAGTTCTGCCCCCTGGGCGGGAGAGGACAATGAGCAGTTCTTC
TRBJ1-4	.	TRBV2	TRBD1	CASLLGQGAGDEKLFF	TGTGCCAGCCTTCTGGGGCAGGGGGCGGGGGATGAAAAACTGTTTTTT
TRBJ2-2	.	TRBV9	TRBD1	CASSVWGTGYSGELFF	TGTGCCAGCAGCGTATGGGGGACAGGGTATTCCGGGGAGCTGTTTTTT
TRBJ1-1	.	TRBV27	.	CASSFTYGVNTEAFF	TGTGCCAGCAGTTTTACTTACGGGGTGAACACTGAAGCTTTCTTT
TRBJ1-1	.	TRBV27	TRBD1	CASSLEQGINTEAFF	TGTGCCAGCAGTTTAGAACAGGGGATAAACACTGAAGCTTTCTTT
TRBJ1-2	.	TRBV7-9	.	CASSLPGPKGYTF	TGTGCCAGCAGCTTACCGGGACCTAAAGGCTACACCTTC
TRBJ1-1	.	TRBV18	.	CASSPEVLDTEAFF	TGTGCCAGCTCACCAGAGGTGTTGGACACTGAAGCTTTCTTT
TRBJ2-7	.	TRBV28	TRBD2	CASSLNRSGKGYEQYF	TGTGCCAGCAGTTTGAATCGGAGCGGGAAGGGCTACGAGCAGTACTTC
TRBJ1-3	few	TRBV3-1/TRBV3-2	.	CASSQGGGAIGNTIYF	TGTGCCAGCAGCCAGGGAGGGGGAGCAATTGGAAACACCATATATTTT
TRBJ1-1	.	TRBV19	.	CASSIPDTQNTEAFF	TGTGCCAGTAGTATTCCGGACACACAGAACACTGAAGCTTTCTTT
TRBJ2-1	.	TRBV7-6	TRBD2	CASSLEAPIAGGLYNEQFF	TGTGCCAGCAGCTTAGAAGCCCCCATAGCGGGAGGCCTGTACAATGAGCAGTTCTTC
TRBJ2-3	.	TRBV7-2	.	CASTPLVRDTQYF	TGTGCCAGCACGCCATTAGTCAGAGATACGCAGTATTTT
TRBJ2-2	.	TRBV12-3/TRBV12-4	.	CASSLPRSGELFF	TGTGCCAGCAGTTTACCTCGGTCCGGGGAGCTGTTTTTT
TRBJ1-3	.	TRBV14	.	CASSRLQGTSGNTIYF	TGTGCCAGCAGCCGGTTACAGGGAACCTCTGGAAACACCATATATTTT
TRBJ2-1	once	TRBV11-3	.	CASSSDDEQFF	TGTGCCAGCAGCTCGGACGATGAGCAGTTCTTC
TRBJ1-3	.	TRBV18	.	CASSPPGTLSGNTIYF	TGTGCCAGCTCACCACCGGGCACACTCTCTGGAAACACCATATATTTT
TRBJ2-2	.	TRBV6-5	TRBD1	CATPRGPNTGELFF	TGTGCCACCCCCAGGGGGCCCAACACCGGGGAGCTGTTTTTT
TRBJ2-5	.	TRBV10-1	.	CASSDGGKSQETQYF	TGCGCCAGCAGTGATGGGGGAAAATCACAAGAGACCCAGTACTTC
TRBJ1-1	.	TRBV7-8	.	CASSISGVVTEAFF	TGTGCCAGCAGCATCTCAGGGGTGGTAACTGAAGCTTTCTTT
TRBJ2-1	.	TRBV6-5	TRBD2	CASSYRSGSRYNEQFF	TGTGCCAGCAGTTACCGTAGCGGGAGTCGCTACAATGAGCAGTTCTTC
TRBJ1-6	.	TRBV27	.	CASSRREEDNSPLHF	TGTGCCAGCAGCCGCAGAGAGGAGGATAATTCACCCCTCCACTTT
TRBJ1-4	few	TRBV5-6	.	CASSLSGEKLFF	TGTGCCAGCAGCTTATCCGGAGAAAAACTGTTTTTT
TRBJ1-1	.	TRBV21-1	.	CASSPRTGGLGEVAEAFF	TGTGCCAGCAGCCCCAGAACGGGGGGCTTGGGAGAGGTGGCTGAAGCTTTCTTT
TRBJ1-5	.	TRBV10-2	.	CASSETGNQPQHF	TGCGCCAGCAGTGAGACAGGGAATCAGCCCCAGCATTTT
TRBJ2-3	.	TRBV7-2	.	CASRDEERGTSTDTQYF	TGTGCCAGCAGGGATGAGGAGAGGGGGACCTCAACAGATACGCAGTATTTT
TRBJ2-7	.	TRBV7-8	TRBD2	CASSLELGGSRYYEQYF	TGTGCCAGCAGCTTAGAGTTAGGCGGGAGTCGATACTACGAGCAGTACTTC
TRBJ1-2	once	TRBV15	.	CATSSWGSNYGYTF	TGTGCCACCAGCAGTTGGGGTTCTAACTATGGCTACACCTTC
TRBJ2-7	few	TRBV9	TRBD1	CASSVGGQVAYEQYF	TGTGCCAGCAGCGTCGGAGGACAGGTGGCTTACGAGCAGTACTTC
TRBJ1-6	.	TRBV4-3	.	CASRLEYGPVQGNSPLHF	TGCGCCAGCAGGCTCGAATACGGACCGGTACAGGGTAATTCACCCCTCCACTTT
TRBJ2-1	.	TRBV6-5	.	CASHAGLEQFF	TGTGCCAGCCATGCCGGGTTGGAGCAGTTCTTC
TRBJ2-5	.	TRBV18	.	CASSPPWQGPETQYF	TGTGCCAGCTCACCACCTTGGCAGGGCCCAGAGACCCAGTACTTC
TRBJ2-1	.	TRBV7-6	TRBD2	CASSLAPTSGMNLQNEQFF	TGTGCCAGCAGCTTAGCGCCAACTAGCGGGATGAATTTGCAGAATGAGCAGTTCTTC
TRBJ1-2	.	TRBV5-1	.	CASSLPGRTSNYGYTF	TGCGCCAGCAGCTTACCGGGCAGGACGTCTAACTATGGCTACACCTTC
TRBJ2-1	.	TRBV3-1/TRBV3-2	.	CASSSFGGNEQFF	TGTGCCAGCAGCTCGTTCGGAGGAAATGAGCAGTTCTTC
TRBJ1-5	large	TRBV28	.	CASSRPGAWGNQPQHF	TGTGCCAGCAGTCGACCGGGAGCCTGGGGCAATCAGCCCCAGCATTTT
TRBJ1-2	.	TRBV7-2	.	CASSSPGRPNGYTF	TGTGCCAGCAGCTCCCCCGGCAGACCCAATGGCTACACCTTC
TRBJ2-5	.	TRBV12-5	TRBD1	CASGPTGGIQETQYF	TGTGCTAGTGGTCCCACAGGGGGAATACAAGAGACCCAGTACTTC